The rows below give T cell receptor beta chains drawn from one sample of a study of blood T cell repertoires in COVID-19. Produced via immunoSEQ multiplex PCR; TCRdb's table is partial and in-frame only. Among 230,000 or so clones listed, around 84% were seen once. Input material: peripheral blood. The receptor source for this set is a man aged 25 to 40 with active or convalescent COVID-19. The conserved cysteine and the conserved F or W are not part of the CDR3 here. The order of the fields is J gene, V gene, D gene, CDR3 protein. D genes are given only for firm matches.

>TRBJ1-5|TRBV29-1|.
SVISGSGNQPQH
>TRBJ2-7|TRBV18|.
ASSPPGARGYEQY
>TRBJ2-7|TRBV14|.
ASSHQGTYEQY
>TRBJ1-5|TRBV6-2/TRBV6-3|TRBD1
ASSYGGTGNQPQH
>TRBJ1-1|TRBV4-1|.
ASSLTLANTEAF
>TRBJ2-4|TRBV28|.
ASRVRSKNIQY
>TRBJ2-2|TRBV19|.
ASSPDTGELF
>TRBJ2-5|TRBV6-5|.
ASSYSQPGQETQY
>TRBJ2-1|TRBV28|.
ASSLVGVEQF
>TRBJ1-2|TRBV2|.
ASSRAAYGYT
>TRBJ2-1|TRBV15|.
ATSRDSGVQGHEQF
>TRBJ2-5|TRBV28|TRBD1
ASSLGTVQETQY
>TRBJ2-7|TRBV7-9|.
ASSSPGTASYEQY
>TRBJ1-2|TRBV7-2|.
ASSLGQRNYGYT
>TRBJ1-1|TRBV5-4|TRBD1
ASSSRTGGLEAF
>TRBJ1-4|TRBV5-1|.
ASSLEAGSSMLF
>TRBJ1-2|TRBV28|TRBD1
ASSFLDRPNYGYT
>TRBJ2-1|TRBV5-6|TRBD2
ASSLFGRTSYNEQF
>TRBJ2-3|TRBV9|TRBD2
ASSVAGGSGTDTQY
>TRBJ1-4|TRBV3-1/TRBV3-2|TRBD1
ASSQEGRGRPREKLF
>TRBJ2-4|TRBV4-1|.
ASSQSPPGAKNIQY
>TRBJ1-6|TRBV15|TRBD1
ATSTVQGQNSPLH
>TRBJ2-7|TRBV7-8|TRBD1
ASSSGQLSYEQY
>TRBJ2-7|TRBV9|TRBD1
ASSVGQGDYEQY